One and the same sample provided the 9 T cell receptor beta chains below, sequenced in a study of neurological immune-mediated disorders. TCRdb ran MiXCR on the 5' RACE reads and lists one entry per CDR3 protein. The repertoire holds roughly 60,000 distinct CDR3 sequences, with over 10% as singletons. Input material: PBMCs. Receptor source: a man aged 55 to 69 in good health.

This clonotype was detected many times. This sequence joins TRBV20-1 and TRBJ1-6; D is unresolved. Trimming took off 6 bases at V and 7 bases at J, with 13 bases between the two ends. Germline CDR1 DFQATT, CDR2 SNEGSKA (reference sequence). CDR3 length equals 13 residues. For the CDR3, the DNA is TGCAGTGCCGAAATGGCGGACAATTCACCCCTCCACTTT. Protein sequence: CSAEMADNSPLHF.

This clonotype was observed at least ten times. The chain recombines TRBV20-1 with TRBJ2-7; D gene unclear. CDR3 size: 12 residues. Germline loops: CDR1 DFQATT, CDR2 SNEGSKA (reference sequence). V was clipped by 2 bases and J by 0 bases, with 5 bases between them. The CDR3 reads CSARSGSYEQYF. DNA of the CDR3: TGCAGTGCTAGATCAGGCTCCTACGAGCAGTACTTC.

The rearrangement links TRBV7-3 to TRBJ1-6; 12 nucleotides align to TRBD1. Losses at the gene ends were 5 bases for V and 10 bases for J; bases not matched to a gene: 6. The CDR3 is 15 residues long. Germline V gives CDR1 SGHTA, CDR2 FQGTGA. This CDR3 is CASSPGQGAGSPLHF. The CDR3 coding sequence is TGTGCCAGCAGCCCGGGACAGGGGGCTGGATCACCCCTCCACTTT.

In its sample, this clonotype was seen many times. The chain couples TRBV5-1 to TRBJ1-2; no clear D. This CDR3 has 14 amino acids. The V and J ends lost 4 bases and 8 bases respectively, with 18 bases between them. The germline V gene has CDR1 SGHRS and CDR2 YFSETQ. CDR3 in DNA: TGCGCCAGCAGCCCCGCGAGGGCCGTGGAAGGCTACACCTTC. As protein: CASSPARAVEGYTF.

Ten or more counts support this clonotype. The V gene is TRBV24-1, the J gene TRBJ1-5; no reliable D call. V gave up 4 bases and J gave up 0 bases, with 3 bases separating them. The germline gives CDR1 KGHDR, CDR2 SFDVKD. The CDR3 extends over 13 amino acids. CDR3 sequence (DNA): TGTGCCACCAGTGACCATAGCAATCAGCCCCAGCATTTT. Residues: CATSDHSNQPQHF.

On this clonotype itself: Relative to the germline gene, one junction end is altered; a read error may explain this. V is TRBV10-2 and J is TRBJ2-7, with 8 bases aligning to TRBD1. Germline CDR1 is WSHSY and CDR2 is SAAADI. The CDR3 loop spans 15 amino acids. The CDR3 protein is CASSCGQGRSVEQYF. The CDR3 DNA reads as TGTGCCAGCAGCTGCGGACAGGGAAGAAGTGTCGAGCAGTACTTC.

This clonotype was observed many times. This chain uses TRBV7-2 with TRBJ1-5; D gene uncertain. This CDR3 region has 15 residues. The germline CDR1 and CDR2 sequences are SGHTA and FQGNSA. V was pared by 2 bases and J by 4 bases, with 12 bases between. CDR3 region: CASSLNVGQNQPQHF. CDR3 coding DNA: TGTGCCAGCAGCTTAAACGTAGGGCAAAATCAGCCCCAGCATTTT.

This clonotype is labeled as medium-sized. The gene calls are TRBV12-3 or TRBV12-4 and TRBJ2-6; D call uncertain. The CDR3 runs to 13 residues. The V and J ends lost 2 bases and 3 bases respectively, with 2 bases between them. The CDR3, as DNA: TGTGCCAGCAGTTTATATGGGGCCAACGTCCTGACTTTC. Its translation: CASSLYGANVLTF.

This clonotype appeared many times. V usage is TRBV20-1 and J usage is TRBJ2-2, with no clear D. The length of the CDR3 is 16 residues. Trimming took off 3 bases at V and 0 bases at J, with 14 bases between the two ends. Germline values: CDR1 DFQATT, CDR2 SNEGSKA (reference sequence). As DNA, the CDR3 is TGCAGTGCTAGGCGCGGACCCGGCGCGAACACCGGGGAGCTGTTTTTT. This encodes CSARRGPGANTGELFF.